The 11 T cell receptor beta chains listed next were all sequenced from one sample in a study of monozygotic twins with inflammatory bowel disease. TCRdb reprocessed the 5' RACE reads, keeping one entry per CDR3 protein, no DNA. The sample features roughly 90,000 distinct CDR3 sequences, with around 7% in its top ten. The sequenced sample consisted of blood. The origin of the receptors is a human donor with ulcerative colitis or Crohn's disease, or a healthy co-twin of an affected twin (not recorded which).

The genes are TRBV19 and TRBJ2-7; TCRdb names TRBD1, which stays unverified in the absence of DNA. CDR1 is LNHDA and CDR2 is SQIVND in the germline V gene (reference sequence). This CDR3 contains 13 residues. CDR3 region: CASSIPGAYEQYF.

This rearrangement joins TRBV5-1 to TRBJ1-5; TCRdb gives TRBD1 as the D gene, but with no DNA this cannot be confirmed. Germline CDR1 SGHRS, CDR2 YFSETQ. The CDR3 is 15 residues long. The CDR3 is CASSLGAGYDQPQHF.

The chain joins TRBV20-1 to TRBJ2-5. This CDR3 spans 15 amino acids. Germline CDR1 is DFQATT and CDR2 is SNEGSKA (reference sequence). The CDR3 is CSARDPQRPQETQYF.

The rearrangement uses TRBV5-1 and TRBJ2-1; without DNA, the TCRdb call of TRBD2 cannot be checked. CDR1 SGHRS and CDR2 YFSETQ come from the germline V gene. The CDR3 runs to 15 residues. CDR3 protein: CASSASSGGVNEQFF.

The chain employs TRBV3-1 and TRBJ1-6. Germline V gene data show CDR1 as LGHDT and CDR2 as YNNKEL (reference sequence). CDR3 length: 12 residues. The CDR3 reads CASSQYRSPLHF. Full variable domain (missing parts from reference TRBV3-1 and TRBJ1-6): DTAVSQTPKYLVTQMGNDKSIKCEQNLGHDTMYWYKQDSKKFLKIMFSYNNKELIINETVPNRFSPKSPDKAHLNLHINSLELGDSAVYFCASSQYRSPLHFGNGTRLTVT.

The V and J genes are TRBV28 and TRBJ1-5; there is no DNA to check the TCRdb D call of TRBD1. CDR3 length: 15 residues. CDR1 and CDR2 (germline): MDHEN, SYDVKM. CDR3 region: CASSLRGFTGQPQHF. Together with reference TRBV28 and TRBJ1-5, the CDR3 gives the full variable domain: DVKVTQSSRYLVKRTGEKVFLECVQDMDHENMFWYRQDPGLGLRLIYFSYDVKMKEKGDIPEGYSVSREKKERFSLILESASTNQTSMYLCASSLRGFTGQPQHFGDGTRLSIL.

This chain links TRBV20-1 with TRBJ1-4. This CDR3 spans 15 amino acids. Germline CDR1 DFQATT, CDR2 SNEGSKA (reference sequence). CDR3 protein: CSATLNAATNEKLFF.

This rearrangement joins TRBV20-1 to TRBJ2-1. The CDR3 has 11 amino acids. The germline gives CDR1 DFQATT, CDR2 SNEGSKA (reference sequence). The chain's CDR3 is CSANSYNEQFF.

CDR3 amino acids: CASSIAGTYNTEAFF. The V call is TRBV19, the J call TRBJ1-1. Germline CDR1 is LNHDA and CDR2 is SQIVND (reference sequence). CDR3 length: 15 amino acids.

This CDR3 is CASGRDTYEQYF. The rearrangement uses TRBV2 and TRBJ2-7; the TRBD1 assignment by TCRdb is unverifiable without DNA. The germline CDR1 and CDR2 sequences are SNHLY and FYNNEI. This CDR3 spans 12 amino acids.

The chain joins TRBV9 to TRBJ2-3. The CDR3 length is 14 residues. The germline V gene encodes CDR1 SGDLS and CDR2 YYNGEE. CDR3 in amino acids: CASSLGSGTDTQYF.